This record covers a single TCR beta chain. This sample was included in a study of blood T cell repertoires in COVID-19. Study-wide context: T cells, B-cell-depleted T cells, or PBMCs supplied cDNA or gDNA.

In the source study's methods: Estimation of nucleated cell counts relied on the amplification of reference gene primers. Clones were sequenced by immunoSEQ multiplex PCR, and TCRdb holds only the in-frame ones, with some missing. The DNA gave D and trimming, while V, J and clone size come from that table. The data hold 150,000 to 200,000 clones, with 90% observed a single time. The sequence was obtained from a man between 45 and 60 years old with acute or convalescent COVID-19. Sequencing was carried out using peripheral blood.

The chain's CDR3 is CASSQGLAGVRETQYF. CDR3 coding DNA: TGTGCCAGCAGCCAGGGACTAGCGGGAGTTCGGGAGACCCAGTACTTC. The chain employs TRBV3-1 (or the pseudogene TRBV3-2) and TRBJ2-5; 14 bases align to TRBD2. The germline V gene has CDR1 LGHDT and CDR2 YNNKEL (reference sequence). V dropped 3 bases and J dropped 5; count of bases not matched to a gene: 5. The CDR3 length is 16 residues.